This is a list of T cell receptor beta chains from one sample in a study of regulatory T cells in long-lasting Graves disease. TCRdb independently ran MiXCR on the multiplex PCR reads; one entry per CDR3 protein. The sample has about 540,000 distinct CDR3 sequences, approximately 12% seen once. This same sample was also part of a study on T cells in Graves' hyperthyroidism and ophthalmopathy.

The sequenced sample was peripheral blood mononuclear cells (PBMCs), obtained at new diagnosis, from a patient treated with antithyroid drugs. The receptors come from a man between 25 and 39 years old with Graves disease. The CDR3 runs from the conserved cysteine through the conserved F or W. The D gene is left open where the match is weak. Size values are once, few and many counts, or a class for expanded clones, and some rows have none.

d_call	v_call	j_call	clone_size	cdr3_length	cdr3_nt	cdr3_aa
NA	TRBV20-1	TRBJ2-1	many	14	TGCAGTGCGGATCCACGGTCAGGGAACAATGAGCAGTTCTTC	CSADPRSGNNEQFF
NA	TRBV19	TRBJ2-3	few	15	TGTGCCAGTAAAGCGGACCCTGCTAGCACAGATACGCAGTATTTT	CASKADPASTDTQYF
TRBD2	TRBV7-3	TRBJ2-1	many	16	TGTGCCAGCAGCTTACTAGCGGGAGGCACCTACAATGAGCAGTTCTTC	CASSLLAGGTYNEQFF
NA	TRBV11-1	TRBJ2-7	many	12	TGTGCCAGCAGCTTAGCGGGGCACGAGCAGTACTTC	CASSLAGHEQYF
NA	TRBV3-1	TRBJ2-1	few	13	TGTGCCAGCAGCCAAGATCGGGGGAATGAGCAGTTCTTC	CASSQDRGNEQFF
NA	TRBV6-1	TRBJ2-2	few	16	TGTGCCAGCAGCCCACCTAGCGTTCATGGCACCGGGGAGCTGTTTTTT	CASSPPSVHGTGELFF
TRBD2	TRBV19	TRBJ2-2	many	16	TGTGCCAGTAGGGACCGAGGGACTAGCACCTGGGGGGAGCTGTTTTTT	CASRDRGTSTWGELFF
TRBD2	TRBV12-3/TRBV12-4	TRBJ2-5	many	16	TGTGCCAGCAGTTTCGGAGCGGGAGATCGCCAAGAGACCCAGTACTTC	CASSFGAGDRQETQYF
NA	TRBV7-9	TRBJ2-7	NA	14	TGTGCCAGCAGCGTCGACAGTTACTACTACGAGCAGTACTTC	CASSVDSYYYEQYF
TRBD1	TRBV27	TRBJ1-1	few	14	TGTGCCAGCAGTCCCCTATCGACAGGGCGGGAAGCTTTCTTT	CASSPLSTGREAFF
NA	TRBV27	TRBJ2-4	few	15	TGTGCCAGCAGTTTATACCAACACTCCAAAAACATTCAGTACTTC	CASSLYQHSKNIQYF
NA	TRBV10-3	TRBJ1-6	NA	15	TGTGCCATCAGTGATTTGGGGGTTTCTAATTCACCCCTCCACTTT	CAISDLGVSNSPLHF
NA	TRBV20-1	TRBJ2-5	few	13	TGCAGTGCTCCGAGGACTCGTAAAGAGACCCAGTACTTC	CSAPRTRKETQYF
NA	TRBV10-3	TRBJ2-1	NA	11	TGTGCCATCAGTGAGTCGGGTGAGCAGTTCTTC	CAISESGEQFF
NA	TRBV15	TRBJ2-7	few	14	TGTGCCACCGGGAATAGCGCGAGCTCCTACGAGCAGTACTTC	CATGNSASSYEQYF
NA	TRBV6-5	TRBJ2-1	many	13	TGTGCCAGCAGTTACTTTCGGGGAAATGAGCAGTTCTTC	CASSYFRGNEQFF
NA	TRBV7-9	TRBJ2-7	many	14	TGTGCCAGCAGATTGGCGGAAACTTCCTACGAGCAGTACTTC	CASRLAETSYEQYF
TRBD2	TRBV7-2	TRBJ2-1	many	14	TGTGCCAGCAGCTTAGCGGGAGGGAGGAATGAGCAGTTCTTC	CASSLAGGRNEQFF
NA	TRBV5-1	TRBJ2-3	many	13	TGCGCCAGCAGCTTCAGTACCGCAGATACGCAGTATTTT	CASSFSTADTQYF
TRBD2	TRBV7-2	TRBJ2-1	many	12	TGTGCCAGCAGCTTCCCGGGACTACAGCAGTTCTTC	CASSFPGLQQFF
TRBD2	TRBV19	TRBJ2-7	few	13	TGTGCCAGTAGCATGGGGGGGAACTACGAGCAGTACTTC	CASSMGGNYEQYF
TRBD1	TRBV6-1	TRBJ2-7	NA	16	TGTGCCAGCATCGGATACGGGACAGGGGGCCCAGAAGAGCAGTACTTC	CASIGYGTGGPEEQYF
NA	TRBV24-1	TRBJ1-3	many	15	TGTGCCACCAGTGACCCGAGAGGTAATGGAAACACCATATATTTT	CATSDPRGNGNTIYF
NA	TRBV29-1	TRBJ1-1	many	12	TGCAGCGTTCCGAAGGGGAACACTGAAGCTTTCTTT	CSVPKGNTEAFF
NA	TRBV3-1	TRBJ1-2	many	14	TGTGCCAGCAGCCAAGATGCGCGCCGCTATGGCTACACCTTC	CASSQDARRYGYTF